Below, 9 T cell receptor beta chains from the same sample are listed, as sequenced in a study of siplizumab effects on memory and regulatory T cells (dated by TCRdb to the late 2010s). The library was made by the immunoSEQ multiplex PCR assay. This immuneACCESS table, as held by TCRdb, lists in-frame sequences with V and J called but not all clones. Of the missing ones, under half trace to an unresolved V gene in checked studies; the others have no known cause. The sample table lists about 110,000 clones, about 93% of them with a count of one. Clones ranked in the top ten supply more than 0.3% of the sample. The source material was CD4+ T cells sorted from blood. The source is a human donor in good health.

The rearrangement joins TRBV5-5 to TRBJ1-5, with D unresolved. The CDR3 contains 17 residues. Germline-derived CDR1 and CDR2 are SGHKS and YYEKEE (reference sequence). Trimming took off 0 bases at V and 0 bases at J, with 13 bases between the two ends. The CDR3 DNA reads TGTGCCAGCAGCTTGGATGGTTTCGGACTTAGCAATCAGCCCCAGCATTTT. Translated, it gives CASSLDGFGLSNQPQHF.

This chain links TRBV2 with TRBJ1-2; the D gene is possibly TRBD1 (5 bases). Trimming took off 6 bases at V and 0 bases at J, with 11 bases between the two ends. CDR3 length: 14 amino acids. Germline CDR1 and CDR2: SNHLY and FYNNEI. CDR3: CASSMDNSNYGYTF. The CDR3 nucleotides read TGTGCCAGCAGCATGGACAACTCTAACTATGGCTACACCTTC. The entire variable domain, with the rest obtained from reference TRBV2 and TRBJ1-2, is as follows: EPEVTQTPSHQVTQMGQEVILRCVPISNHLYFYWYRQILGQKVEFLVSFYNNEISEKSEIFDDQFSVERPDGSNFTLKIRSTKLEDSAMYFCASSMDNSNYGYTFGSGTRLTVV.

The chain has TRBV6-5 and TRBJ2-1, with D uncertain. V lost 0 bases and J 5 bases, leaving 8 bases between the germline ends. This CDR3 is built from 14 residues. Germline-derived CDR1 and CDR2 are MNHEY and SVGAGI. The CDR3 DNA reads TGTGCCAGCAGTTACTCTGGGCAAAACAATGAGCAGTTCTTC. Protein: CASSYSGQNNEQFF.

V is TRBV9 and J is TRBJ1-2; weak D call: TRBD1 (5 bases). The V gene's germline CDR1 is SGDLS and CDR2 YYNGEE. This CDR3 comprises 13 residues. V was shortened by 0 bases and J by 8 bases, with 11 bases between the two germline ends. The CDR3 DNA reads as TGTGCCAGCAGCGTAGTGGGCAGGGTGGGCTACACCTTC. It codes for CASSVVGRVGYTF.

V and J are TRBV7-3 and TRBJ2-1; the match to TRBD1 covers 9 bases. CDR3 size: 16 residues. Unmatched junction bases numbered 9, after V lost 3 bases and J lost 6 bases. Germline V gene lookup returns CDR1 SGHTA and CDR2 FQGTGA. The CDR3 nucleotides read TGTGCCAGCAGCTTCACCGGGACAGGGAGCCCCAATGAGCAGTTCTTC. It codes for CASSFTGTGSPNEQFF.

The chain is built from TRBV19 and TRBJ1-4, with D possibly matching TRBD1 (6 bases). The CDR3 is made up of 15 amino acids. Germline loops: CDR1 LNHDA, CDR2 SQIVND (reference sequence). Trimming stripped 9 bases from V and 4 bases from J, with 18 bases between. CDR3 residues: CASNRQGQFNEKLFF. CDR3 nucleotides: TGTGCCAGCAATAGGCAAGGACAGTTTAATGAAAAACTGTTTTTT.

The chain couples TRBV7-9 to TRBJ1-5, with a possible D match to TRBD1 (5 bases). CDR3 size: 14 residues. Germline V lookup: CDR1 SEHNR, CDR2 FQNEAQ (reference sequence). Trimming removed 0 bases at V and 6 bases at J, with 9 bases between. Here the CDR3 reads CASSLAGDGQPQHF. The DNA of the CDR3 is TGTGCCAGCAGCTTAGCAGGGGATGGTCAGCCCCAGCATTTT.

The chain has TRBV6-4 and TRBJ1-1; the D gene is possibly TRBD1 (6 bases). Trimming removed 7 bases from V and 0 bases from J, with 15 bases in between. Germline CDR1 is MRHNA and CDR2 is SNTAGT. The length of the CDR3 is 15 residues. CDR3 amino acids: CASKTEDSLNTEAFF. In nucleotides, the CDR3 is TGTGCCAGCAAGACCGAGGACAGCTTGAACACTGAAGCTTTCTTT.

The chain is built from TRBV12-5 and TRBJ2-4, with D possibly matching TRBD2 (6 bases). The CDR3 consists of 16 residues. Trimming took off 3 bases at V and 0 bases at J, with 12 bases between the two ends. Germline V lookup: CDR1 LGHNT, CDR2 FRNRAP. CDR3 in DNA: TGTGCTAGTGGTTTCGGGGGAGCAGTAGCCAAAAACATTCAGTACTTC. Its translation is CASGFGGAVAKNIQYF.